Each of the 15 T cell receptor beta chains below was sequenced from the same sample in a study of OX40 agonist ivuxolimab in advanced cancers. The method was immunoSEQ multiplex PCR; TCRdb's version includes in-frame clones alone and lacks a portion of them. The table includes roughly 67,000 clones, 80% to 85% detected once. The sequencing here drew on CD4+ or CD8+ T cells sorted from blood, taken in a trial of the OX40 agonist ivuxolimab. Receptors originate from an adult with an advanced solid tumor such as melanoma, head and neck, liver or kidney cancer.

This chain's CDR3 is CASSSGQGDNEKLFF. CDR3 nucleotide sequence: TGTGCCAGTAGTTCGGGACAGGGGGATAATGAAAAACTGTTTTTT. V gene TRBV19 combines with J gene TRBJ1-4, with TRBD1 identical over 11 bases. Looked up from germline, CDR1 is LNHDA and CDR2 is SQIVND (reference sequence). This CDR3 contains 15 residues. After removal of 5 bases from V and 4 bases from J, the junction contained 3 bases not matched to a gene.

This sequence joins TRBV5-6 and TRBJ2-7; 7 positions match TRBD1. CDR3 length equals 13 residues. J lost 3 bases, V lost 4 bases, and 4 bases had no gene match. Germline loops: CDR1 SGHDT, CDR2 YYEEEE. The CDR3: CASSRRDSYEQYV. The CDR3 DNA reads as TGTGCCAGCAGCAGAAGGGACAGCTACGAGCAGTACGTC.

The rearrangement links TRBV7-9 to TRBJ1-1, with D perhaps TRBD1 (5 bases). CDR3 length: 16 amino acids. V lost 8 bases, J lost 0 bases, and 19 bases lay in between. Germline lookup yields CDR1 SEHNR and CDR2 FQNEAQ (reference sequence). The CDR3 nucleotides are TGTGCCAGCGCACCCCCAGAGGGGTTTATGAACACTGAAGCTTTCTTT. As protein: CASAPPEGFMNTEAFF.

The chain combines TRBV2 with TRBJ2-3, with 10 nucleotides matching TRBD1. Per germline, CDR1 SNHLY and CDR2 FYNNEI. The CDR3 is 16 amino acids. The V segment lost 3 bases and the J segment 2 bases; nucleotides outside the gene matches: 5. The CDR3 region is CASSDRGQGSTDTQYF. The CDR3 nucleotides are TGTGCCAGCAGTGACAGGGGACAGGGGTCCACAGATACGCAGTATTTT.

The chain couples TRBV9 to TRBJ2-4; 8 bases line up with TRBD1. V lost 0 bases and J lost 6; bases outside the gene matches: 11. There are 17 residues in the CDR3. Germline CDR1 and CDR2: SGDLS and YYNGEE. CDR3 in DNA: TGTGCCAGCAGCGTAGGGAGTGAGGCAGGGGGCTTAAACATTCAGTACTTC. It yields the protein CASSVGSEAGGLNIQYF.

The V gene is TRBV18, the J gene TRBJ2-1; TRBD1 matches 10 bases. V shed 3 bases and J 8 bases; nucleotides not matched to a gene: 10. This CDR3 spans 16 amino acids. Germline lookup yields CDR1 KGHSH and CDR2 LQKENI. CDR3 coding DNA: TGTGCCAGCTCACCTGGCACGGGACAGGGGACCGATGAGCAGTTCTTC. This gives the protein CASSPGTGQGTDEQFF.

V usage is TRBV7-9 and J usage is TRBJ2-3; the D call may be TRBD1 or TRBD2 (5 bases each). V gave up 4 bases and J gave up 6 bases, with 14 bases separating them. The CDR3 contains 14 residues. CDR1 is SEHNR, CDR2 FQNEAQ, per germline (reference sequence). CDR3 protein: CASSSILGEDTQYF. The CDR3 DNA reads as TGTGCCAGCAGCTCCATCCTAGGGGAGGATACGCAGTATTTT.

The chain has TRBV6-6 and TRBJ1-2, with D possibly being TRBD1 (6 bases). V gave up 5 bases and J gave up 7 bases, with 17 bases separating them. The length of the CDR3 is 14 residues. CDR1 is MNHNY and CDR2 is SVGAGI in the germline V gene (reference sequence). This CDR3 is CASSTTTGFFGYTF. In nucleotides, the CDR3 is TGTGCCAGCAGTACGACCACAGGGTTTTTTGGCTACACCTTC.

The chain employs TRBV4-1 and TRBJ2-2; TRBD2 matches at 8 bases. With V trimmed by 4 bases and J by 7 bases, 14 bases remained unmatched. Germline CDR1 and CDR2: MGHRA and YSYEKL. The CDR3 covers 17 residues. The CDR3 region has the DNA TGCGCCAGCAGCCGGGGTGGGGCGGGAGGAGATGACGGGGAGCTGTTTTTT. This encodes CASSRGGAGGDDGELFF.

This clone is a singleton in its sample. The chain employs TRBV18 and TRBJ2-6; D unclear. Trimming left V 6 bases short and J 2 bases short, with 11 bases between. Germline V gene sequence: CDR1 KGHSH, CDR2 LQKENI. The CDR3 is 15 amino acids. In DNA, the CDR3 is TGTGCCAGCTCTCAACTTGCGGCTGGGGCCAACGTCCTGACTTTC. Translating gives CASSQLAAGANVLTF. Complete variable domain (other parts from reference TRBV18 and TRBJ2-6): NAGVMQNPRHLVRRRGQEARLRCSPMKGHSHVYWYRQLPEEGLKFMVYLQKENIIDESGMPKERFSAEFPKEGPSILRIQQVVRGDSAAYFCASSQLAAGANVLTFGAGSRLTVL.

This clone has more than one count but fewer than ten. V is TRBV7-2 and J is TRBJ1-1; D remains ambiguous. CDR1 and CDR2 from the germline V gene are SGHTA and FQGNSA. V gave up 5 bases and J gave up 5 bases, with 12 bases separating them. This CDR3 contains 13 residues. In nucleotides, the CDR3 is TGTGCCAGCAGCGACCGAAGTGCAACTGAAGCTTTCTTT. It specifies CASSDRSATEAFF. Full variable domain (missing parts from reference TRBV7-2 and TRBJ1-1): GAGVSQSPSNKVTEKGKDVELRCDPISGHTALYWYRQSLGQGLEFLIYFQGNSAPDKSGLPSDRFSAERTGGSVSTLTIQRTQQEDSAVYLCASSDRSATEAFFGQGTRLTVV.

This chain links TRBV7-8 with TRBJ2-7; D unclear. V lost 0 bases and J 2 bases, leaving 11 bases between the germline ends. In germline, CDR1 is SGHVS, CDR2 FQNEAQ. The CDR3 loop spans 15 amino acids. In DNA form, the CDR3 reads TGTGCCAGCAGCTTAGCGATGTCCAGCGCCTACGAGCAGTACTTC. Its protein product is CASSLAMSSAYEQYF.

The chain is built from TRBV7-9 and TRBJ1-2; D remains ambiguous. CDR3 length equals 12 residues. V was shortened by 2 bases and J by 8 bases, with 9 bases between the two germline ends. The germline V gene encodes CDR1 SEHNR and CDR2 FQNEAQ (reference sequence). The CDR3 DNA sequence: TGTGCCAGCAGCTTACCGGTGGGGGGCTACACCTTC. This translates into CASSLPVGGYTF. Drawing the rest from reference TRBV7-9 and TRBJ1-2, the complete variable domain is DTGVSQNPRHKITKRGQNVTFRCDPISEHNRLYWYRQTLGQGPEFLTYFQNEAQLEKSRLLSDRFSAERPKGSFSTLEIQRTEQGDSAMYLCASSLPVGGYTFGSGTRLTVV.

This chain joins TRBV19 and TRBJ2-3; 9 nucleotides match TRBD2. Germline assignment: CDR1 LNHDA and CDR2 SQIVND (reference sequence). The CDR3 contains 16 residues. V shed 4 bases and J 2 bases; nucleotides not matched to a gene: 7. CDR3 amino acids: CASSKGASGITDTQYF. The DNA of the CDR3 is TGTGCCAGTAGTAAGGGGGCTAGCGGGATCACAGATACGCAGTATTTT.

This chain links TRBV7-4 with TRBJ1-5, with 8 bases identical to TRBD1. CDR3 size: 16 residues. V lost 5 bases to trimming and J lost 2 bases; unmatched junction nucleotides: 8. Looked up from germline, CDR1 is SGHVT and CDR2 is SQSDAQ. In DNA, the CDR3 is TGTGCCAGCAGCCGCCCTCGGGGACAGGGCAATCAGCCCCAGCATTTT. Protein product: CASSRPRGQGNQPQHF.